The 22 T cell receptor beta chains below come from one sample, sequenced in a study of T cells in Graves' hyperthyroidism and ophthalmopathy. Authors of the study amplified TCR beta CDR3 regions from RNA transcripts. A set of HTBI primers served as the primers for a first-round RT-PCR of the TCR CDR3. MiXCR, run by TCRdb on the multiplex PCR reads, gives a single entry per CDR3 protein. Of about 590,000 distinct CDR3 sequences listed, 13% to 15% are singletons. The sequenced sample was blood. The receptor source for this set is a young woman with Graves' ophthalmopathy.

In its sample, this clonotype was seen a few times. The chain carries TRBV9 and TRBJ2-1; 7 nucleotides line up with TRBD2. Trimming cost V 1 base and J 10 bases; bases outside gene matches: 11. The CDR3 contains 15 residues. Germline V gives CDR1 SGDLS, CDR2 YYNGEE. This CDR3 is CASSVLADPLGEQFF. Here the CDR3 DNA reads TGTGCCAGCAGCGTACTAGCGGACCCCCTAGGGGAGCAGTTCTTC.

The sample holds many counts of this clonotype. V and J are TRBV6-1 and TRBJ2-3; D is unclear. The CDR3 is made up of 14 amino acids. V lost 7 bases and J 0 bases, leaving 11 bases between the germline ends. Germline CDR1 and CDR2: MNHNS and SASEGT. The CDR3 DNA reads TGTGCCAGCAAACCTACTTTAAGCACAGATACGCAGTATTTT. It translates to CASKPTLSTDTQYF.

This chain links TRBV4-1 with TRBJ1-2, with a possible D match to TRBD1 (5 bases). Germline V gene sequence: CDR1 MGHRA, CDR2 YSYEKL. The CDR3 covers 18 residues. Trimming shortened V by 4 bases and J by 0 bases, and 21 bases separated the two germline ends. This CDR3 reads CASSRGTYRYLPNYGYTF. CDR3 coding DNA: TGCGCCAGCAGCCGGGGGACCTATCGCTATCTTCCTAACTATGGCTACACCTTC.

This clonotype was recorded many times. V and J are TRBV28 and TRBJ2-4; D is perhaps TRBD1 or TRBD2 (5 bases each). Germline V gives CDR1 MDHEN, CDR2 SYDVKM. V gave up 7 bases and J gave up 8 bases, with 21 bases separating them. This CDR3 contains 15 residues. DNA of the CDR3: TGTGCCAGCACTACCCAGGTGGGACCTGGACACATTCAGTACTTC. Protein product: CASTTQVGPGHIQYF.

The gene calls are TRBV19 and TRBJ2-2; the D is unclear. V lost 3 bases and J 5 bases, leaving 7 bases between the germline ends. The CDR3 contains 13 residues. Germline CDR1 is LNHDA and CDR2 is SQIVND (reference sequence). The CDR3 DNA follows: TGTGCCAGTAGTATTACTGAAACCGGGGAGCTGTTTTTT. Translation gives CASSITETGELFF.

The sample holds many counts of this clonotype. The V call is TRBV7-2, the J call TRBJ2-5, with TRBD1 identical over 8 bases. With 5 bases clipped from V and 3 bases from J, the junction kept 8 bases outside the gene matches. The germline gives CDR1 SGHTA, CDR2 FQGNSA. This CDR3 comprises 15 residues. CDR3 region: CASSPWTGPEETQYF. For the CDR3, the DNA is TGTGCCAGCAGCCCATGGACAGGGCCCGAAGAGACCCAGTACTTC.

V and J are TRBV28 and TRBJ2-4, with 8 bases lining up with TRBD1. The CDR3 has 15 amino acids. V gave up 3 bases and J gave up 9 bases; unmatched junction bases: 10. Per germline, CDR1 MDHEN and CDR2 SYDVKM. In DNA, the CDR3 is TGTGCCAGCAGTTTTACCCATGGACAGGGTTTCATTCAGTACTTC. Translating it yields CASSFTHGQGFIQYF.

In this sample, this clonotype turned up many times. This rearrangement joins TRBV7-2 to TRBJ2-1; 11 nucleotides agree with TRBD2. J gave up 4 bases and V 2 bases, and 10 bases lay outside the gene matches. Germline-derived CDR1 and CDR2 are SGHTA and FQGNSA. The CDR3 loop spans 18 amino acids. DNA of the CDR3: TGTGCCAGCAGCTTAATGGCTCAACTAGCGGGAGCTTACAATGAGCAGTTCTTC. Protein product: CASSLMAQLAGAYNEQFF. Looking up the rest from reference TRBV7-2 and TRBJ2-1 gives the full variable domain: GAGVSQSPSNKVTEKGKDVELRCDPISGHTALYWYRQSLGQGLEFLIYFQGNSAPDKSGLPSDRFSAERTGGSVSTLTIQRTQQEDSAVYLCASSLMAQLAGAYNEQFFGPGTRLTVL.

This clonotype was seen only a few times. The rearrangement joins TRBV20-1 to TRBJ2-5, with TRBD2 matching 10 bases. This CDR3 comprises 14 residues. After removal of 1 base from V and 5 bases from J, the junction contained 4 bases not matched to a gene. The germline V gene has CDR1 DFQATT and CDR2 SNEGSKA (reference sequence). The CDR3, as DNA: TGCAGTGCTAGAGGTCCAGCGGGAGGGGAGACCCAGTACTTC. It specifies CSARGPAGGETQYF.

This clonotype has at least ten counts. This chain links TRBV29-1 with TRBJ2-7, with TRBD2 matching over 8 bases. From germline, CDR1 is SQVTM and CDR2 ANQGSEA. J gave up 7 bases and V 4 bases, and 9 bases lay outside the gene matches. The CDR3 is made up of 13 amino acids. CDR3 protein: CSVAPGGPKEQYF. The CDR3 DNA is TGCAGCGTTGCCCCGGGAGGGCCTAAAGAGCAGTACTTC.

This clonotype was seen repeatedly, ten times or more. The rearrangement links TRBV12-3 or TRBV12-4 to TRBJ2-7, with no clear D. CDR3 length: 13 amino acids. With 2 bases removed from V and 1 base from J, the gap between germline ends came to 6 bases. As DNA, the CDR3 is TGTGCCAGCAGTTTACACACTTCCTACGAGCAGTACTTC. It is translated as CASSLHTSYEQYF.

On this clonotype: A much larger clone differs from this one at a single base, so this may be a read error. The chain recombines TRBV7-3 with TRBJ2-1, with D maybe TRBD2 (5 bases). The CDR3 sequence is 15 residues long. CDR1 is SGHTA, CDR2 FQGTGA, per germline. CDR3 amino acids: CASSPSRAPYSEQFF. The CDR3 DNA is TGTGCCAGCAGCCCTTCGCGGGCCCCATACAGTGAGCAGTTCTTC.

This clonotype was seen at least ten times. The chain carries TRBV6-6 and TRBJ2-5; TRBD1 aligns across 7 bases. V lost 2 bases to trimming and J lost 2 bases; unmatched junction nucleotides: 11. CDR3 size: 17 residues. The germline CDR1 and CDR2 sequences are MNHNY and SVGAGI (reference sequence). The DNA for the CDR3 is TGTGCCAGCAGTTACAGCACATCCACGGGACAGCAAGAGACCCAGTACTTC. Translating gives CASSYSTSTGQQETQYF.

This clonotype was detected only a few times. This chain uses TRBV20-1 with TRBJ1-4, with D possibly being TRBD1 (6 bases). Germline loops: CDR1 DFQATT, CDR2 SNEGSKA (reference sequence). Trimming cost V 4 bases and J 3 bases, with 18 bases left between them. This CDR3 is 16 amino acids long. For the CDR3, the DNA is TGCAGTGCTACCCCCCCTGGGGGCGACCCTAATGAAAAACTGTTTTTT. Protein sequence: CSATPPGGDPNEKLFF.

This clonotype was observed a few times. V is TRBV7-9 and J is TRBJ1-2; a possible D gene is TRBD1 (5 bases). Germline V lookup: CDR1 SEHNR, CDR2 FQNEAQ (reference sequence). The V and J ends lost 6 bases and 0 bases respectively, with 14 bases between them. CDR3 length: 15 amino acids. This CDR3 is CASRPGTDTNYGYTF. In DNA form, the CDR3 reads TGTGCCAGCAGACCTGGGACCGATACTAACTATGGCTACACCTTC.

This clonotype was observed many times. The chain uses TRBV18 and TRBJ1-1, with 7 positions matching TRBD1. The germline V gene has CDR1 KGHSH and CDR2 LQKENI. This CDR3 is 13 amino acids long. After removal of 8 bases from V and 3 bases from J, the junction contained 6 bases not matched to a gene. The CDR3 nucleotides read TGTGCCAGCGCGGCAGGGGGGGACACTGAAGCTTTCTTT. Its translation: CASAAGGDTEAFF.

This clonotype was counted only a few times. V usage is TRBV20-1 and J usage is TRBJ2-1; D is unresolved. CDR1 is DFQATT, CDR2 SNEGSKA, per germline (reference sequence). The CDR3 is 14 residues long. The V and J ends lost 2 bases and 0 bases respectively, with 8 bases between them. The DNA of the CDR3 is TGCAGTGCTAGAAGTCTCAGCTCCTACAATGAGCAGTTCTTC. Its translation: CSARSLSSYNEQFF.

This chain links TRBV7-2 with TRBJ2-3; 9 bases match TRBD2. The germline CDR1 and CDR2 sequences are SGHTA and FQGNSA. The ends lost 4 bases at V and 6 bases at J; junction bases unmatched: 8. The CDR3 runs to 15 residues. The CDR3 nucleotides are TGTGCCAGCAGCTGGAGTGGCGGGAGGGTCGATACGCAGTATTTT. The encoded protein is CASSWSGGRVDTQYF.

The V and J genes are TRBV11-1 and TRBJ2-3, with TRBD2 matching 9 bases. In germline, CDR1 is SGHAT, CDR2 FQDESV (reference sequence). This CDR3 region has 19 residues. The ends lost 5 bases at V and 2 bases at J; junction bases unmatched: 17. The CDR3 loop reads CASSPDASGLAGSTDTQYF. The CDR3 DNA reads TGTGCCAGCAGCCCGGACGCCAGCGGGCTAGCGGGGTCCACAGATACGCAGTATTTT.

There are many counts of this clonotype. The J gene is TRBJ2-1, the V gene TRBV28; D is unclear. From germline, CDR1 is MDHEN and CDR2 SYDVKM. V was trimmed by 4 bases and J by 2 bases, leaving 0 bases between them. CDR3 size: 11 residues. This chain's CDR3 is CASSSYNEQFF. The CDR3 region has the DNA TGTGCCAGCAGTTCCTACAATGAGCAGTTCTTC.

This clonotype was recorded at least ten times. V and J are TRBV7-2 and TRBJ2-3; D ambiguous. The V end lost 1 base, the J end lost 1 base, and 9 bases lay between the germline ends. CDR1 and CDR2 from the germline V gene are SGHTA and FQGNSA. CDR3 size: 15 residues. CDR3 in DNA: TGTGCCAGCAGCTTAGGTCCCCTTGGCACAGATACGCAGTATTTT. This sequence encodes CASSLGPLGTDTQYF.

Only a few counts were recorded for this clonotype. The CDR3 nucleotides are TGCGCCAGCAGCCAAGATACTGAAAAACTGTTTTTT. Its translation is CASSQDTEKLFF. The chain uses TRBV4-1 and TRBJ1-4, with D unclear. CDR1 and CDR2 (germline): MGHRA, YSYEKL. V gave up 0 bases and J gave up 7 bases, with 3 bases separating them. This CDR3 has 12 amino acids.